Presented here are 24 T cell receptor beta chains from one specimen sequenced in a study of neurological immune-mediated disorders. MiXCR, run by TCRdb on the 5' RACE reads, gives a single entry per CDR3 protein. The data show 24,000 or so distinct CDR3 sequences, about 2.5% seen once. Sequences were obtained from PBMCs. The receptors originated from a woman between 45 and 60 years old with multiple sclerosis.

This clonotype was found many times. J is TRBJ2-7 and V is TRBV5-1; 8 nucleotides line up with TRBD1. Germline V gene sequence: CDR1 SGHRS, CDR2 YFSETQ. This CDR3 is 13 amino acids long. After removal of 2 bases from V and 3 bases from J, the junction contained 1 base not matched to a gene. The CDR3 DNA is TGCGCCAGCAGCTTAACAGGGGGCTACGAGCAGTACTTC. Its protein product is CASSLTGGYEQYF.

Comment on this clonotype: A much more abundant neighbour one base away suggests this may be a read error. The missing conserved phenylalanine or tryptophan at the end of this CDR3 makes a read error likely. The chain recombines TRBV10-3 with TRBJ2-7; D might be TRBD1 or TRBD2, each matching 5 bases. Trimming cost V 6 bases and J 4 bases, with 13 bases left between them. The CDR3 runs 13 residues. CDR1 is ENHRY and CDR2 is SYGVKD in the germline V gene. CDR3 nucleotide sequence: TGTGCCATCAGGAGTGGGGACCGTTACGAGCAGTACTGC. Translated, it gives CAIRSGDRYEQYC.

This clonotype was found many times. A single base separates this from a much larger clone, so it may be a read error. The V call is TRBV9, the J call TRBJ2-1; D might be TRBD2 (6 bases). The CDR3 consists of 15 residues. Germline loops: CDR1 SGDLS, CDR2 YYNGEE. Trimming took 4 bases from V and 5 from J, leaving 16 bases between them. The CDR3 DNA follows: TGTGCCAGCAGCTCGACTGGACTAAAAAACAATGAGCAGTTCTTC. As protein: CASSSTGLKNNEQFF.

Ten or more counts support this clonotype. The chain employs TRBV7-9 and TRBJ1-2; a possible D gene is TRBD1 (5 bases). Trimming pared 10 bases from V and 5 bases from J, leaving 20 bases between. The CDR3 runs 14 residues. Per the germline V gene, CDR1 is SEHNR and CDR2 is FQNEAQ (reference sequence). The CDR3: CATKGRRGAYGYTF. DNA of the CDR3: TGTGCCACGAAGGGGCGTCGCGGGGCTTATGGCTACACCTTC. The full variable domain, completed using reference TRBV7-9 and TRBJ1-2, is DTGVSQNPRHKITKRGQNVTFRCDPISEHNRLYWYRQTLGQGPEFLTYFQNEAQLEKSRLLSDRFSAERPKGSFSTLEIQRTEQGDSAMYLCATKGRRGAYGYTFGSGTRLTVV.

This clonotype occurred a few times. The CDR3 sequence: CASSRTVNTEAFF. Here the CDR3 DNA reads TGTGCCAGCAGCCGGACGGTGAACACTGAAGCTTTCTTT. The chain combines TRBV14 with TRBJ1-1; D gene ambiguous. V lost 4 bases and J lost 0, with 6 bases in between. CDR3 length: 13 amino acids. Germline-derived CDR1 and CDR2 are SGHDN and FVKESK.

There are many counts of this clonotype. V and J are TRBV20-1 and TRBJ1-1; no reliable D call. Trimming took 3 bases from V and 0 from J, leaving 8 bases between them. This CDR3 has 13 residues. Germline CDR1 reads DFQATT; CDR2 reads SNEGSKA (reference sequence). CDR3 DNA sequence: TGCAGTGCTAGTTCTCTCCTGAACACTGAAGCTTTCTTT. This sequence encodes CSASSLLNTEAFF.

There are many counts of this clonotype. The chain carries TRBV5-1 and TRBJ2-5, with 8 bases matching TRBD2. CDR1 and CDR2 (germline): SGHRS, YFSETQ. With V trimmed by 0 bases and J by 5 bases, 3 bases remained unmatched. The CDR3 is 14 amino acids. CDR3 coding DNA: TGCGCCAGCAGCTTGGTGGGACTAGGGGAGACCCAGTACTTC. This sequence encodes CASSLVGLGETQYF.

This clonotype was counted many times. The V and J genes are TRBV7-9 and TRBJ1-2; maybe TRBD1 (5 bases). CDR1 is SEHNR and CDR2 is FQNEAQ in the germline V gene (reference sequence). The length of the CDR3 is 15 residues. V was clipped by 5 bases and J by 2 bases, with 15 bases between them. The CDR3 loop is CASSAGWESNYGYTF. CDR3 in DNA: TGTGCCAGCAGCGCAGGGTGGGAGTCCAACTATGGCTACACCTTC. The whole variable domain, remainder taken from reference TRBV7-9 and TRBJ1-2, is DTGVSQNPRHKITKRGQNVTFRCDPISEHNRLYWYRQTLGQGPEFLTYFQNEAQLEKSRLLSDRFSAERPKGSFSTLEIQRTEQGDSAMYLCASSAGWESNYGYTFGSGTRLTVV.

This clonotype was seen ten or more times. The chain employs TRBV15 and TRBJ2-5; D not resolved. Trimming removed 1 base at V and 5 bases at J, with 8 bases between. This CDR3 has 13 residues. Germline lookup yields CDR1 LNHNV and CDR2 YYDKDF (reference sequence). The CDR3 spells CATSRAGVETQYF. CDR3 bases: TGTGCCACCAGCAGAGCTGGGGTTGAGACCCAGTACTTC.

At least ten counts were recorded for this clonotype. This chain connects TRBV7-9 to TRBJ2-3, with D uncertain. CDR3 length: 14 residues. CDR1 is SEHNR, CDR2 FQNEAQ, per germline (reference sequence). The V end was cut by 5 bases, the J end by 2 bases, with 11 bases between. The CDR3: CASSPPPTTDTQYF. The CDR3 bases are TGTGCCAGCAGCCCCCCCCCAACCACAGATACGCAGTATTTT.

This clonotype was observed many times. The chain has TRBV7-2 and TRBJ1-5, with D uncertain. The CDR3 consists of 17 residues. V lost 5 bases to trimming and J lost 6 bases, with 23 bases between them. Germline V gene data show CDR1 as SGHTA and CDR2 as FQGNSA. CDR3 in amino acids: CASSPFAGRVRSQPQHF. In nucleotides, the CDR3 is TGTGCCAGCAGCCCCTTCGCCGGTCGGGTCCGGAGTCAGCCCCAGCATTTT. The whole variable domain, remainder taken from reference TRBV7-2 and TRBJ1-5, is GAGVSQSPSNKVTEKGKDVELRCDPISGHTALYWYRQSLGQGLEFLIYFQGNSAPDKSGLPSDRFSAERTGGSVSTLTIQRTQQEDSAVYLCASSPFAGRVRSQPQHFGDGTRLSIL.

In its sample, this clonotype was seen many times. The rearrangement uses TRBV6-5 and TRBJ1-4; 7 positions agree with TRBD1. Unmatched junction bases numbered 2, after V lost 5 bases and J lost 2 bases. In germline, CDR1 is MNHEY, CDR2 SVGAGI. This CDR3 is 14 amino acids long. CDR3 protein: CASSATGTNEKLFF. For the CDR3, the DNA is TGTGCCAGCAGTGCGACAGGGACTAATGAAAAACTGTTTTTT.

This clonotype was seen many times. The genes are TRBV29-1 and TRBJ1-3; D not resolved. The CDR3 consists of 14 residues. Germline CDR1 SQVTM, CDR2 ANQGSEA. Trimming removed 3 bases at V and 2 bases at J, with 11 bases between. The CDR3 DNA follows: TGCAGCGTTGAGGTGCGACCGGCTGGAAACACCATATATTTT. Translation: CSVEVRPAGNTIYF.

The sample holds many counts of this clonotype. The chain has TRBV20-1 and TRBJ2-3; D remains unclear. Germline V gene sequence: CDR1 DFQATT, CDR2 SNEGSKA (reference sequence). This CDR3 contains 14 residues. The ends were cut back, 3 bases at V and 0 bases at J, with 10 bases in the middle. CDR3: CSASEADSTDTQYF. CDR3 in DNA: TGCAGTGCTAGTGAGGCCGACAGCACAGATACGCAGTATTTT.

This clonotype was seen at least ten times. This rearrangement joins TRBV20-1 to TRBJ1-5, with D uncertain. The V end was cut by 5 bases, the J end by 4 bases, with 9 bases between. CDR1 DFQATT and CDR2 SNEGSKA come from the germline V gene (reference sequence). The CDR3 runs to 12 residues. For the CDR3, the DNA is TGCAGTGCTGAAGCCTGGAATCAGCCCCAGCATTTT. Its protein is CSAEAWNQPQHF.

This clonotype was seen many times. The rearrangement links TRBV10-3 to TRBJ1-2; 7 nucleotides match TRBD1. This CDR3 is built from 13 residues. Trimming took 7 bases from V and 8 from J; bases not matched to a gene: 10. Germline CDR1 ENHRY, CDR2 SYGVKD. The CDR3: CAIMTDRLYGYTF. The DNA for the CDR3 is TGTGCCATCATGACGGACAGGCTCTACGGCTACACCTTC.

This clonotype was seen at least ten times. The DNA of the CDR3 is TGTGCCAGCTCACCACCGATACCAGGGAGTTACAATGAGCAGTTCTTC. Its translation is CASSPPIPGSYNEQFF. This chain connects TRBV18 to TRBJ2-1; D may match TRBD1 or TRBD2 (5 bases each). V was clipped by 0 bases and J by 4 bases, with 13 bases between them. The germline V gene has CDR1 KGHSH and CDR2 LQKENI. The CDR3 runs 16 residues.

In this sample, this clonotype turned up many times. The chain has TRBV7-9 and TRBJ1-4; D unresolved. CDR1 and CDR2 from the germline V gene are SEHNR and FQNEAQ (reference sequence). The V and J ends lost 5 bases and 1 base respectively, with 11 bases between them. The length of the CDR3 is 15 residues. The CDR3 DNA sequence: TGTGCCAGCAGCCTAGTTGCAGGAACTAATGAAAAACTGTTTTTT. Encoded protein: CASSLVAGTNEKLFF.

This sequence joins TRBV5-1 and TRBJ1-4, with D perhaps matching TRBD1 (6 bases). The V and J ends lost 2 bases and 6 bases respectively, with 8 bases between them. The germline V gene encodes CDR1 SGHRS and CDR2 YFSETQ. The length of the CDR3 is 13 residues. In nucleotides, the CDR3 is TGCGCCAGCAGCTTAGGGGGATATGAAAAACTGTTTTTT. The encoded protein is CASSLGGYEKLFF.

This clonotype was picked up many times. V usage is TRBV6-2 or TRBV6-3 and J usage is TRBJ1-1, with unresolved D. Germline V lookup: CDR1 MNHEY, CDR2 SVGEGT. CDR3 size: 13 residues. Trimming took 6 bases from V and 4 from J, leaving 12 bases between them. Here the CDR3 DNA reads TGTGCCAGCAGCTCACTTTTGGGCACTGAAGCTTTCTTT. Its translation: CASSSLLGTEAFF.

In this sample, this clonotype turned up many times. The chain employs TRBV30 and TRBJ1-1, with 8 bases that match TRBD1. Germline CDR1 GTSNPN, CDR2 SVGIG (reference sequence). The CDR3 length is 13 residues. With V trimmed by 0 bases and J by 11 bases, 8 bases remained unmatched. The CDR3 loop reads CAWSVVLGDRAFF. CDR3 DNA: TGTGCCTGGAGTGTGGTCTTAGGGGACAGGGCTTTCTTT.

This clonotype was detected many times. The J gene is TRBJ2-7, the V gene TRBV5-1; TRBD1 aligns across 8 bases. Germline lookup yields CDR1 SGHRS and CDR2 YFSETQ. The CDR3 totals 15 residues. Trimming cost V 4 bases and J 5 bases; bases outside gene matches: 11. CDR3 DNA: TGCGCCAGCAGCGTAGCCGGGACAGGCCACCACGAGCAGTACTTC. This gives the protein CASSVAGTGHHEQYF.

This clonotype has just a few counts. The chain combines TRBV28 with TRBJ1-6; D not resolved. V was shortened by 3 bases and J by 0 bases, with 9 bases between the two germline ends. This CDR3 is 16 amino acids long. From germline, CDR1 is MDHEN and CDR2 SYDVKM. The chain's CDR3 is CASSFATHSYNSPLHF. DNA for the CDR3: TGTGCCAGCAGTTTTGCTACTCACTCCTATAATTCACCCCTCCACTTT.

In its sample, this clonotype was seen many times. V is TRBV29-1 and J is TRBJ2-3; a possible D gene is TRBD1 (6 bases). There are 11 residues in the CDR3. The V end lost 3 bases, the J end lost 5 bases, and 6 bases lay between the germline ends. Germline V CDR1 and CDR2: SQVTM, ANQGSEA. The CDR3 nucleotides are TGCAGCGTTGACAGGGGAGATACGCAGTATTTT. This codes for CSVDRGDTQYF.